These 6 T cell receptor beta chains came from one sample sequenced in a study of cytomegalovirus exposure and HLA in healthy donors. Primers for the PCR totalled 60 Vbeta and 13 Jbeta. Sequencing was performed with immunoSEQ multiplex PCR; in TCRdb, only in-frame clones are kept and a portion is missing. The sample includes under 250,000 clones, about 81% of them seen just once. The sequenced sample consisted of PBMCs. Receptors were obtained from a woman aged 40 to 49 in good health and CMV-seronegative.

The chain combines TRBV7-9 with TRBJ2-2; tentative D call: TRBD1 (5 bases). The V gene lost 3 bases and the J gene lost 4 bases, with 12 bases spanning the gap. CDR3 length: 15 amino acids. Germline V gene lookup returns CDR1 SEHNR and CDR2 FQNEAQ (reference sequence). The CDR3 DNA follows: TGTGCCAGCAGCTTGGGCAGGGCCTCCACCGGGGAGCTGTTTTTT. It specifies CASSLGRASTGELFF.

The chain links TRBV7-2 to TRBJ1-4; D might be TRBD1 (6 bases). The CDR3 extends over 16 amino acids. Germline V gene lookup returns CDR1 SGHTA and CDR2 FQGNSA. Deletions cut 5 bases from V and 7 bases from J, with 20 bases between. For the CDR3, the DNA is TGTGCCAGCAGCCCCCCAGGGGCAGGTCGGACTGAAAAACTGTTTTTT. Residues: CASSPPGAGRTEKLFF.

This clone was seen once. The chain has TRBV25-1 and TRBJ1-1; TRBD1 aligns across 8 bases. V lost 1 base, J lost 11 bases, and 0 bases stayed unmatched. The CDR3 is 11 amino acids. The germline gives CDR1 MGHDK, CDR2 SYGVNS. CDR3 nucleotide sequence: TGTGCCAGCAGTGAATGGGACAGGGCTTTCTTT. Encoded protein: CASSEWDRAFF.

The CDR3 nucleotides are TGTGCCAGCAGCCTAACAGGGGGTGGAACTGAAGCTTTCTTT. Protein sequence: CASSLTGGGTEAFF. The rearrangement joins TRBV14 to TRBJ1-1; 8 bases fit TRBD1. This CDR3 spans 14 amino acids. The J segment lost 5 bases and the V segment lost 4 bases, leaving 6 bases of the junction unmatched. Germline CDR1 and CDR2: SGHDN and FVKESK.

The chain joins TRBV6-5 to TRBJ1-3; TRBD1 matches 8 bases. With V trimmed by 2 bases and J by 3 bases, 0 bases remained unmatched. The CDR3 is 14 residues long. Germline V lookup: CDR1 MNHEY, CDR2 SVGAGI. CDR3 region: CASSYDRGGNTIYF. CDR3 in DNA: TGTGCCAGCAGTTACGACAGGGGTGGAAACACCATATATTTT.

This clone has a handful of counts. The chain recombines TRBV6-5 with TRBJ1-1; perhaps TRBD1 as D (6 bases). CDR3 size: 14 residues. The germline gives CDR1 MNHEY, CDR2 SVGAGI. Trimming pared 5 bases from V and 6 bases from J, leaving 16 bases between. The CDR3 coding sequence is TGTGCCAGCAGTGAAGGGCCCGACAGGTCTGAAGCTTTCTTT. Its translation is CASSEGPDRSEAFF.